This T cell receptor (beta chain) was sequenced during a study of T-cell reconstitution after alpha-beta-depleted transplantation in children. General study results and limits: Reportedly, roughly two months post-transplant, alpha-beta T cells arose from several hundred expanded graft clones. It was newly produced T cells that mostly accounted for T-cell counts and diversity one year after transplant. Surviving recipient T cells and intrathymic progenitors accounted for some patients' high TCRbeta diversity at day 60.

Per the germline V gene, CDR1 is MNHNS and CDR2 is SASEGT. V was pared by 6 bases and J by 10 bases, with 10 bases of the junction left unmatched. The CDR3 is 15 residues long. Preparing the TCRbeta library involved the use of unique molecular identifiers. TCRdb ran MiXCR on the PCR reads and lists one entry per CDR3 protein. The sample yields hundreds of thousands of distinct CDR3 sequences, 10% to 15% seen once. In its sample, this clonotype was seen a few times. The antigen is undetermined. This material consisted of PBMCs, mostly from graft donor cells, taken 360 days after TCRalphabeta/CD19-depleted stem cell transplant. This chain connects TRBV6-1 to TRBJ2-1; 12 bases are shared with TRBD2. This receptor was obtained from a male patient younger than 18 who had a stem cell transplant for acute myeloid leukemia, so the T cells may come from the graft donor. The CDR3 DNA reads TGTGCCAGCAGCACCCTAGCGGGAGGGCTATTGGAGCAGTTCTTC. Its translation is CASSTLAGGLLEQFF.